The 22 T cell receptor beta chains below all came from one sample that was sequenced in a study of blood T cells in healthy people across ages. Using a J-beta primer mix together with a sample-barcoded 5' primer, a second PCR was run for roughly 6 to 12 cycles. TCRdb independently ran MiXCR on the 5' RACE reads; one entry per CDR3 protein. The table has 450,000 to 600,000 distinct CDR3 sequences, roughly a quarter seen once. The data were also submitted as part of a second study, on T cells of mothers and their children.

The sample consisted of blood. All receptors derive from a boy aged 2 to 9 in good health.

V usage is TRBV10-3 and J usage is TRBJ1-2; no firm D call. The CDR3 runs 13 residues. The germline V and J ends were trimmed by 2 bases and 5 bases, with 9 bases remaining between them. Per the germline V gene, CDR1 is ENHRY and CDR2 is SYGVKD. The CDR3 DNA follows: TGTGCCATCAGTGAGGGAATGGGATATGGCTACACCTTC. Its protein product is CAISEGMGYGYTF.

V gene TRBV3-1 combines with J gene TRBJ2-3; 11 bases match TRBD2. CDR1 and CDR2 from the germline V gene are LGHDT and YNNKEL (reference sequence). The CDR3 is made up of 16 amino acids. After removal of 0 bases from V and 4 bases from J, the junction contained 3 bases not matched to a gene. The CDR3 coding sequence is TGTGCCAGCAGCCAAGAACTAGCGGGAGTTGCAGATACGCAGTATTTT. Protein: CASSQELAGVADTQYF.

This sequence joins TRBV3-1 and TRBJ2-5, with D possibly TRBD2 on 5 matching bases. Germline V gene lookup returns CDR1 LGHDT and CDR2 YNNKEL (reference sequence). The CDR3 has 15 residues. V lost 0 bases and J 0 bases, leaving 8 bases between the germline ends. CDR3 loop: CASSQDPLDQETQYF. As DNA, the CDR3 is TGTGCCAGCAGCCAAGATCCACTAGACCAAGAGACCCAGTACTTC.

This clonotype is medium-sized in the sample. V gene TRBV27 combines with J gene TRBJ2-7; 7 nucleotides line up with TRBD1. This CDR3 region has 15 residues. With V trimmed by 5 bases and J by 4 bases, 11 bases remained unmatched. Germline-derived CDR1 and CDR2 are MNHEY and SMNVEV (reference sequence). CDR3: CASSLRTGSNYEQYF. In nucleotides, the CDR3 is TGTGCCAGCAGTCTAAGGACAGGTTCCAATTACGAGCAGTACTTC.

The chain has TRBV7-9 and TRBJ2-1; 7 bases agree with TRBD2. From germline, CDR1 is SEHNR and CDR2 FQNEAQ (reference sequence). With 5 bases clipped from V and 9 bases from J, the junction kept 7 bases outside the gene matches. The CDR3 has 13 residues. Here the CDR3 DNA reads TGTGCCAGCAGCGCGACTAGCCGCGTTGAGCAGTTCTTC. This gives the protein CASSATSRVEQFF. Variable domain in full (rest from reference TRBV7-9 and TRBJ2-1): DTGVSQNPRHKITKRGQNVTFRCDPISEHNRLYWYRQTLGQGPEFLTYFQNEAQLEKSRLLSDRFSAERPKGSFSTLEIQRTEQGDSAMYLCASSATSRVEQFFGPGTRLTVL.

This clonotype was counted a few times. This chain links TRBV30 with TRBJ1-3; no reliable D call. The length of the CDR3 is 11 residues. The V gene lost 4 bases and the J gene lost 4 bases, with 5 bases spanning the gap. Germline CDR1 is GTSNPN and CDR2 is SVGIG (reference sequence). CDR3 in DNA: TGTGCCTGGAAGGTGGGAAACACCATATATTTT. Translation: CAWKVGNTIYF.

A few counts support this clonotype. The chain employs TRBV5-1 and TRBJ2-1; D might be TRBD1 (5 bases). CDR1 and CDR2 (germline): SGHRS, YFSETQ. The CDR3 is 14 residues long. V shed 1 base and J shed 2 bases, with 7 bases lying between them. Written as DNA, the CDR3 is TGCGCCAGCAGCTTGAGGGGTCCCTACAATGAGCAGTTCTTC. It translates to CASSLRGPYNEQFF. Combining the CDR3 with reference TRBV5-1 and TRBJ2-1 gives the whole variable domain KAGVTQTPRYLIKTRGQQVTLSCSPISGHRSVSWYQQTPGQGLQFLFEYFSETQRNKGNFPGRFSGRQFSNSRSEMNVSTLELGDSALYLCASSLRGPYNEQFFGPGTRLTVL.

In DNA, the CDR3 is TGTGCCAGCAGCTTCGAGGGCCAGCTACATCAGCCCCAGCATTTT. Translation: CASSFEGQLHQPQHF. This chain connects TRBV7-8 to TRBJ1-5; D is uncertain. CDR1 and CDR2 (germline): SGHVS, FQNEAQ. The CDR3 runs to 15 residues. The germline V and J ends were trimmed by 3 bases and 5 bases, with 14 bases remaining between them. Combining the CDR3 with reference TRBV7-8 and TRBJ1-5 gives the whole variable domain GAGVSQSPRYKVAKRGQDVALRCDPISGHVSLFWYQQALGQGPEFLTYFQNEAQLDKSGLPSDRFFAERPEGSVSTLKIQRTQQEDSAVYLCASSFEGQLHQPQHFGDGTRLSIL.

V gene TRBV12-3 or TRBV12-4 combines with J gene TRBJ2-4, with TRBD1 matching over 7 bases. The V segment lost 6 bases and the J segment 1 base; nucleotides outside the gene matches: 0. The CDR3 totals 13 residues. CDR3 residues: CASRTGAKNIQYF. In DNA, the CDR3 is TGTGCCAGCAGGACAGGGGCCAAAAACATTCAGTACTTC.

This clonotype was observed a handful of times. The V and J genes are TRBV29-1 and TRBJ2-1; TRBD1 is a possible D gene (6 bases). The CDR3 covers 12 residues. Germline V gene sequence: CDR1 SQVTM, CDR2 ANQGSEA. Trimming removed 5 bases from V and 8 bases from J, with 13 bases in between. CDR3 coding DNA: TGCAGCGTTACAGGGTGGGGAGATGAGCAGTTCTTC. It codes for CSVTGWGDEQFF.

In this sample, this clonotype turned up many times. V and J are TRBV18 and TRBJ1-1; D perhaps matches TRBD1 (6 bases). Deletions cut 6 bases from V and 1 base from J, with 9 bases between. In germline, CDR1 is KGHSH, CDR2 LQKENI. This CDR3 spans 13 amino acids. CDR3 DNA: TGTGCCAGCTCGGGGGGCAGGAACACTGAAGCTTTCTTT. It translates to CASSGGRNTEAFF. Drawing the rest from reference TRBV18 and TRBJ1-1, the complete variable domain is NAGVMQNPRHLVRRRGQEARLRCSPMKGHSHVYWYRQLPEEGLKFMVYLQKENIIDESGMPKERFSAEFPKEGPSILRIQQVVRGDSAAYFCASSGGRNTEAFFGQGTRLTVV.

This clonotype has only a few counts. The gene calls are TRBV29-1 and TRBJ2-3, with 7 bases that match TRBD1. V shed 6 bases and J 2 bases; nucleotides not matched to a gene: 8. The germline V gene encodes CDR1 SQVTM and CDR2 ANQGSEA. CDR3 length: 14 residues. The CDR3 spells CSVETGKNTDTQYF. In DNA, the CDR3 is TGCAGCGTCGAGACAGGGAAGAACACAGATACGCAGTATTTT.

The gene calls are TRBV7-8 and TRBJ2-3; tentative D call: TRBD1 (8 bases). Trimming stripped 4 bases from V and 6 bases from J, with 20 bases between. CDR1 is SGHVS, CDR2 FQNEAQ, per germline. This CDR3 region has 16 residues. The CDR3 reads CASSSKRDRPADTQYF. In DNA, the CDR3 is TGTGCCAGCAGCTCCAAGCGGGACAGGCCCGCTGATACGCAGTATTTT. Full variable domain (outside the CDR3, taken from reference TRBV7-8 and TRBJ2-3): GAGVSQSPRYKVAKRGQDVALRCDPISGHVSLFWYQQALGQGPEFLTYFQNEAQLDKSGLPSDRFFAERPEGSVSTLKIQRTQQEDSAVYLCASSSKRDRPADTQYFGPGTRLTVL.

This clonotype occurred a few times. The chain has TRBV6-2 or TRBV6-3 and TRBJ2-3; 10 bases line up with TRBD2. This CDR3 has 15 residues. V lost 5 bases and J lost 6; bases outside the gene matches: 8. Germline assignment: CDR1 MNHEY and CDR2 SVGEGT. DNA for the CDR3: TGTGCCAGCAGTCGGAGTAGCGGGAGGTCCGATACGCAGTATTTT. Translated, it gives CASSRSSGRSDTQYF.

The rearrangement uses TRBV15 and TRBJ2-7, with D tentatively TRBD1 (5 bases). Deletions cut 0 bases from V and 0 bases from J, with 9 bases between. CDR1 is LNHNV and CDR2 is YYDKDF in the germline V gene (reference sequence). This CDR3 region has 15 residues. The CDR3 sequence is CATSRERQSSYEQYF. CDR3 nucleotide sequence: TGTGCCACCAGCAGAGAGAGACAGAGCTCCTACGAGCAGTACTTC.

The chain is built from TRBV27 and TRBJ2-7; D perhaps matches TRBD1 (6 bases). V lost 3 bases, J lost 5 bases, and 14 bases lay in between. CDR1 MNHEY and CDR2 SMNVEV come from the germline V gene (reference sequence). This CDR3 is 14 amino acids long. CDR3 DNA: TGTGCCAGCAGTTTCGGGCAGGGGAGAGACGAGCAGTACTTC. It encodes CASSFGQGRDEQYF.

In this sample, this clonotype turned up a few times. V is TRBV28 and J is TRBJ1-5; no firm D call. The V gene's germline CDR1 is MDHEN and CDR2 SYDVKM. The CDR3 sequence is 13 residues long. Trimming took off 3 bases at V and 3 bases at J, with 6 bases between the two ends. The DNA of the CDR3 is TGTGCCAGCAGTTTCTTCGCCAATCAGCCCCAGCATTTT. Protein product: CASSFFANQPQHF.

This clonotype was seen more than once but under ten times. V usage is TRBV11-2 and J usage is TRBJ2-5; D could derive from TRBD1 or TRBD2 (5 bases each). The CDR3 length is 16 residues. CDR1 and CDR2 from the germline V gene are SGHAT and FQNNGV. V dropped 5 bases and J dropped 2 bases, with 18 bases sitting between them. CDR3 sequence: CASSPTHRDGQETQYF. CDR3 in DNA: TGTGCCAGCAGCCCTACTCACCGGGACGGACAAGAGACCCAGTACTTC.

This clonotype appeared a few times. The chain uses TRBV27 and TRBJ1-2, with unresolved D. V dropped 3 bases and J dropped 5 bases, with 13 bases sitting between them. Germline values: CDR1 MNHEY, CDR2 SMNVEV (reference sequence). There are 14 residues in the CDR3. CDR3 protein: CASSLGDGGYGYTF. The CDR3 DNA reads as TGTGCCAGCAGTTTGGGCGACGGTGGATATGGCTACACCTTC.

This clonotype turned up a few times. V usage is TRBV27 and J usage is TRBJ1-2; 7 bases agree with TRBD1. Germline loops: CDR1 MNHEY, CDR2 SMNVEV (reference sequence). Losses at the gene ends were 2 bases for V and 10 bases for J; bases not matched to a gene: 4. The CDR3 is made up of 12 amino acids. CDR3 sequence reads: CASSLAGQLYTF. The CDR3 nucleotides read TGTGCCAGCAGTTTAGCGGGACAGCTCTACACCTTC.

This chain links TRBV20-1 with TRBJ2-4; weak D call: TRBD1 (6 bases). The CDR3 contains 12 residues. Trimming cost V 5 bases and J 5 bases, with 10 bases left between them. Germline CDR1 DFQATT, CDR2 SNEGSKA (reference sequence). The CDR3 DNA is TGCAGTGCTGGGGACATCCAAAACATTCAGTACTTC. It specifies CSAGDIQNIQYF.

V and J are TRBV7-2 and TRBJ2-3; 7 positions match TRBD2. CDR1 is SGHTA, CDR2 FQGNSA, per germline. Losses at the gene ends were 0 bases for V and 3 bases for J; bases not matched to a gene: 6. The CDR3 is 16 amino acids. The CDR3 DNA follows: TGTGCCAGCAGCTTAGCGTGCCCTAGCGGTACAGATACGCAGTATTTT. As protein: CASSLACPSGTDTQYF.